A selection of T cell receptor beta chains follows, all from one sample in a study of cytomegalovirus exposure and HLA in healthy donors. Profiling relied on immunoSEQ multiplex PCR, and the TCRdb table lists in-frame clones only, not all of them. The top ten hold 1% to 1.5% of the sample, which has 200,000 to 250,000 clones, around 85% seen once. Sequencing was done on a sample of PBMCs. The receptors were gathered from a human donor in good health. CDR3s include the opening cysteine and the closing phenylalanine or tryptophan. A D gene is named only where the DNA matches it firmly. A clone size is listed for some rows: how often the clone was seen (once, few, many), or a class if it is expanded.

d_call: NA
clone_size: once
v_call: TRBV10-3
j_call: TRBJ2-2
cdr3_nt: TGTGCCATCAGGGCACAGCCTAACACCGGGGAGCTGTTTTTT
cdr3_aa: CAIRAQPNTGELFF

d_call: TRBD1
clone_size: once
v_call: TRBV28
j_call: TRBJ2-1
cdr3_nt: TGTGCCAGCATGGGACAGGGAGCCTACAATGAGCAGTTCTTC
cdr3_aa: CASMGQGAYNEQFF

d_call: NA
clone_size: once
v_call: TRBV7-3
j_call: TRBJ2-2
cdr3_nt: TGTGCCAGCAGCTTACCCACCCGAGGGAGTTATTCCGGGGAGCTGTTTTTT
cdr3_aa: CASSLPTRGSYSGELFF

d_call: NA
clone_size: NA
v_call: TRBV6-6
j_call: TRBJ2-2
cdr3_nt: TGTGCCGGGGGGGCAGCGGGCACCGGGGAGCTGTTTTTT
cdr3_aa: CAGGAAGTGELFF

d_call: TRBD1
clone_size: NA
v_call: TRBV7-2
j_call: TRBJ2-7
cdr3_nt: TGTGCCAGCAGCCCCGAGACAGGGCCACCCTCCTACGAGCAGTACTTC
cdr3_aa: CASSPETGPPSYEQYF

d_call: TRBD2
clone_size: NA
v_call: TRBV7-9
j_call: TRBJ2-5
cdr3_nt: TGTGCCAGCAGCCCGGGAGGGGGGTTTCAAGAGACCCAGTACTTC
cdr3_aa: CASSPGGGFQETQYF

d_call: TRBD2
clone_size: NA
v_call: TRBV5-1
j_call: TRBJ2-1
cdr3_nt: TGCGCCAGCAGCTTGGAGGCGACTAGCGCCTACAATGAGCAGTTCTTC
cdr3_aa: CASSLEATSAYNEQFF

d_call: TRBD1
clone_size: NA
v_call: TRBV5-1
j_call: TRBJ1-1
cdr3_nt: TGCGCCAGCAGCTTGGAGGGGGCGCCTGAAGCTTTCTTT
cdr3_aa: CASSLEGAPEAFF

d_call: NA
clone_size: NA
v_call: TRBV27
j_call: TRBJ2-2
cdr3_nt: TGTGCCAGCAGTGTTCCTGGGACAGGGGAGCTGTTTTTT
cdr3_aa: CASSVPGTGELFF

d_call: NA
clone_size: NA
v_call: TRBV7-9
j_call: TRBJ2-7
cdr3_nt: TGTGCCAGCAGCATGATATACAGGAGACAAGCCTACGAGCAGTACTTC
cdr3_aa: CASSMIYRRQAYEQYF

d_call: NA
clone_size: NA
v_call: TRBV18
j_call: TRBJ2-1
cdr3_nt: TGTGCCAGCTCACCATCGAGGGTTTACAATGAGCAGTTCTTC
cdr3_aa: CASSPSRVYNEQFF

d_call: NA
clone_size: NA
v_call: TRBV18
j_call: TRBJ1-2
cdr3_nt: TGTGCCAGCTCACCACCCGCGGGACGATGGGATTCTAACTATGGCTACACCTTC
cdr3_aa: CASSPPAGRWDSNYGYTF

d_call: NA
clone_size: NA
v_call: TRBV29-1
j_call: TRBJ2-5
cdr3_nt: TGCAGCGTTACGTCGGGGGTAGAGACCCAGTACTTC
cdr3_aa: CSVTSGVETQYF

d_call: TRBD1
clone_size: NA
v_call: TRBV7-9
j_call: TRBJ2-7
cdr3_nt: TGTTCCAGCAGCTTACGAGGTGGATCGGGACAGGCAACCTACGAGCAGTACTTC
cdr3_aa: CSSSLRGGSGQATYEQYF

d_call: TRBD1
clone_size: NA
v_call: TRBV5-1
j_call: TRBJ1-4
cdr3_nt: TGCGCCAGCAGCTCGGAAGGGACAGACTCAACTAATGAAAAACTGTTTTTT
cdr3_aa: CASSSEGTDSTNEKLFF

d_call: NA
clone_size: NA
v_call: TRBV19
j_call: TRBJ2-3
cdr3_nt: TGTGCCAGTAGTATACCTGGGACTAGCACAGATACGCAGTATTTT
cdr3_aa: CASSIPGTSTDTQYF

d_call: NA
clone_size: NA
v_call: TRBV21-1
j_call: TRBJ1-5
cdr3_nt: TGTGCCAGCAGCATTCCGGGACACCCGGGCAATCAGCCCCAGCATTTT
cdr3_aa: CASSIPGHPGNQPQHF

d_call: TRBD1
clone_size: NA
v_call: TRBV19
j_call: TRBJ1-3
cdr3_nt: TGTGCCACAGCACAGGGGGCAGGAGGAAACACCATATATTTT
cdr3_aa: CATAQGAGGNTIYF

d_call: NA
clone_size: NA
v_call: TRBV5-1
j_call: TRBJ2-5
cdr3_nt: TGCGCCAGCAGCTTGGCCCGGAGGGGAGAAGAGACCCAGTACTTC
cdr3_aa: CASSLARRGEETQYF

d_call: NA
clone_size: NA
v_call: TRBV5-1
j_call: TRBJ1-1
cdr3_nt: TGCGCCAGCAGCCCCTACGCCACAGTAAACACTGAAGCTTTCTTT
cdr3_aa: CASSPYATVNTEAFF

d_call: TRBD2
clone_size: NA
v_call: TRBV5-1
j_call: TRBJ2-1
cdr3_nt: TGCGCCAGCAGCTTGTCCCGGACTAGCATCAATGAGCAGTTCTTC
cdr3_aa: CASSLSRTSINEQFF

d_call: TRBD2
clone_size: NA
v_call: TRBV7-2
j_call: TRBJ2-5
cdr3_nt: TGTGCCAGCACCAAGGGACTAGCGGGAATGTGGGAGACCCAGTACTTC
cdr3_aa: CASTKGLAGMWETQYF

d_call: NA
clone_size: NA
v_call: TRBV12-2
j_call: TRBJ2-1
cdr3_nt: TGTGCAAGTCGCTTACTGTGGGGTGGGGACAGGGGATACAATGAGCAGTTCTTC
cdr3_aa: CASRLLWGGDRGYNEQFF

d_call: NA
clone_size: NA
v_call: TRBV29-1
j_call: TRBJ1-4
cdr3_nt: TGCAGCGTTGGTTTGGGGGCTGAAAAACTGTTTTTT
cdr3_aa: CSVGLGAEKLFF

d_call: NA
clone_size: NA
v_call: TRBV18
j_call: TRBJ1-1
cdr3_nt: TGTGCCAGCTCACCGGCACCAAACACTGAAGCTTTCTTT
cdr3_aa: CASSPAPNTEAFF

d_call: NA
clone_size: NA
v_call: TRBV5-1
j_call: TRBJ2-5
cdr3_nt: TGCGCCAGCAGCTTGTTGATAGGGGGTCAAGAGACCCAGTACTTC
cdr3_aa: CASSLLIGGQETQYF

d_call: NA
clone_size: NA
v_call: TRBV28
j_call: TRBJ2-5
cdr3_nt: TGTGCCAGCAGTTTCTTAGCGCAAGAGACCCAGTACTTC
cdr3_aa: CASSFLAQETQYF

d_call: TRBD2
clone_size: NA
v_call: TRBV7-2
j_call: TRBJ2-1
cdr3_nt: TGTGCCAGCAGCTGGCTAGCGGCGATTTCCTACAATGAGCAGTTCTTC
cdr3_aa: CASSWLAAISYNEQFF

d_call: NA
clone_size: NA
v_call: TRBV7-2
j_call: TRBJ2-5
cdr3_nt: TGTGCCAGCAGCTTAGGTGGGAGGAAAGAAGAGACCCAGTACTTC
cdr3_aa: CASSLGGRKEETQYF

d_call: NA
clone_size: NA
v_call: TRBV30
j_call: TRBJ2-1
cdr3_nt: TGTGCCTGGAGTGTTATCAATGAGCAGTTCTTC
cdr3_aa: CAWSVINEQFF

d_call: NA
clone_size: NA
v_call: TRBV7-8
j_call: TRBJ1-5
cdr3_nt: TGTGCCAGCAGCTTAGCGGGGGGAAGGGGCAATCAGCCCCAGCATTTT
cdr3_aa: CASSLAGGRGNQPQHF

d_call: NA
clone_size: once
v_call: TRBV6-1
j_call: TRBJ1-1
cdr3_nt: TGTGCCAGCAGTGAAGCAGACGGGGTCACTGAAGCTTTCTTT
cdr3_aa: CASSEADGVTEAFF

d_call: NA
clone_size: NA
v_call: TRBV30
j_call: TRBJ2-1
cdr3_nt: TGTGCCTGGAGTGGAGGGGGCTCCTACAATGAGCAGTTCTTC
cdr3_aa: CAWSGGGSYNEQFF

d_call: TRBD2
clone_size: NA
v_call: TRBV30
j_call: TRBJ2-7
cdr3_nt: TGTGCCTGGAGTGAGGTGTCTAGCGGGAGATACGAGCAGTACTTC
cdr3_aa: CAWSEVSSGRYEQYF

d_call: TRBD2
clone_size: NA
v_call: TRBV9
j_call: TRBJ2-7
cdr3_nt: TGTGCCAGCAGCGTAGATTGGACTAGCGGGAGTATCGAGCAGTACTTC
cdr3_aa: CASSVDWTSGSIEQYF

d_call: NA
clone_size: NA
v_call: TRBV7-9
j_call: TRBJ2-5
cdr3_nt: TGTGCCAGCAGCTTAGTCAAAGGGGAAGGGACCCAGTACTTC
cdr3_aa: CASSLVKGEGTQYF

d_call: NA
clone_size: once
v_call: TRBV6-5
j_call: TRBJ2-2
cdr3_nt: TGTGCCATCAACGGACTTGAAGGAACCGGGGAGCTGTTTTTT
cdr3_aa: CAINGLEGTGELFF

d_call: TRBD1
clone_size: NA
v_call: TRBV28
j_call: TRBJ1-2
cdr3_nt: TGTGCCAGCAGTTTACAAGGACAGGCCTACACCTTC
cdr3_aa: CASSLQGQAYTF

d_call: NA
clone_size: NA
v_call: TRBV5-4
j_call: TRBJ2-1
cdr3_nt: TGTGCCAGCAGCGATGGACTTGGTGAGCAGTTCTTC
cdr3_aa: CASSDGLGEQFF

d_call: TRBD1
clone_size: NA
v_call: TRBV27
j_call: TRBJ1-2
cdr3_nt: TGTGCCAGCAGTTTTCGGACAGGGTGGTTTGGCGGCTACACCTTC
cdr3_aa: CASSFRTGWFGGYTF

d_call: NA
clone_size: NA
v_call: TRBV7-6
j_call: TRBJ2-5
cdr3_nt: TGTGCCAGCAGCTTAGCACAACAAGAGACCCAGTACTTC
cdr3_aa: CASSLAQQETQYF

d_call: NA
clone_size: once
v_call: TRBV11-2
j_call: TRBJ2-2
cdr3_nt: TGTGCCAGCAGCTTGTTTCCGGCGAACACCGGGGAGCTGTTTTTT
cdr3_aa: CASSLFPANTGELFF

d_call: TRBD1
clone_size: NA
v_call: TRBV9
j_call: TRBJ1-4
cdr3_nt: TGTGCCAGCAGCGTTGGACAGGGCCCTAATGAAAAACTGTTTTTT
cdr3_aa: CASSVGQGPNEKLFF

d_call: NA
clone_size: NA
v_call: TRBV29-1
j_call: TRBJ2-3
cdr3_nt: TGCAGCGTTGACCGGGTCAGGGGTAGCACAGATACGCAGTATTTT
cdr3_aa: CSVDRVRGSTDTQYF

d_call: TRBD2
clone_size: NA
v_call: TRBV7-2
j_call: TRBJ2-7
cdr3_nt: TGTGCCAGCAGCCAGGGACTAGGACTAACCTACGAGCAGTACTTC
cdr3_aa: CASSQGLGLTYEQYF

d_call: TRBD2
clone_size: NA
v_call: TRBV7-8
j_call: TRBJ2-7
cdr3_nt: TGTGCCAGCAGCAGGGGACTAGCGGGAGGGCATACCGCCTACGAGCAGTACTTC
cdr3_aa: CASSRGLAGGHTAYEQYF

d_call: NA
clone_size: NA
v_call: TRBV2
j_call: TRBJ1-5
cdr3_nt: TGTGCCAGCAGTGTCAGGGAGGGGCAGCCCCAGCATTTT
cdr3_aa: CASSVREGQPQHF

d_call: TRBD2
clone_size: NA
v_call: TRBV18
j_call: TRBJ2-6
cdr3_nt: TGTGCCAGCTCAGCCCGCATAGCGGGAGAGGCTGGGGCCAACGTCCTGACTTTC
cdr3_aa: CASSARIAGEAGANVLTF

d_call: TRBD2
clone_size: NA
v_call: TRBV2
j_call: TRBJ2-5
cdr3_nt: TGTGCCAGCAGCATACTAGCGGGAGGGGGTGGGGAGACCCAGTACTTC
cdr3_aa: CASSILAGGGGETQYF